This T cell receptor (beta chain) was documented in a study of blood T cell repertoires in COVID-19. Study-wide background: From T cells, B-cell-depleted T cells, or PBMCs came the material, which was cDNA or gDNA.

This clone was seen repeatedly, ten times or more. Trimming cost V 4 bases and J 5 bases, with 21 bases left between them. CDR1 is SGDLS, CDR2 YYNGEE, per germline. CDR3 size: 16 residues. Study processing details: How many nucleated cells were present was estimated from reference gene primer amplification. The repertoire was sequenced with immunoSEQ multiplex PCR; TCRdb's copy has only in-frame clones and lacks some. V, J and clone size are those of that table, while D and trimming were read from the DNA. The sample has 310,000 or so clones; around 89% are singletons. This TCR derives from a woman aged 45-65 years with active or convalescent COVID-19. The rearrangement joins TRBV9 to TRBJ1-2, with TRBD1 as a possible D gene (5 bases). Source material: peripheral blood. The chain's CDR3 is CASSIGIPQVEYGYTF. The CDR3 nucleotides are TGTGCCAGCAGCATAGGGATCCCACAGGTTGAGTATGGCTACACCTTC. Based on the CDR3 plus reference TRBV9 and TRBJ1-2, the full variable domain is DSGVTQTPKHLITATGQRVTLRCSPRSGDLSVYWYQQSLDQGLQFLIQYYNGEERAKGNILERFSAQQFPDLHSELNLSSLELGDSALYFCASSIGIPQVEYGYTFGSGTRLTVV.